The next 26 T cell receptor beta chains were all read from a single sample in a study of blood T cell repertoires in COVID-19. Clones were sequenced by immunoSEQ multiplex PCR, and TCRdb holds only the in-frame ones, with some missing. The table includes some 230,000 clones, more than 75% detected once. Sequencing was performed on peripheral blood. The receptor set was obtained from a man between 35 and 55 years old with acute or convalescent COVID-19.

The DNA for the CDR3 is TGTGCCAGCAGCCAAGGTCCTAGCGGGGGGGCCGAGGAGACCCAGTACTTC. It is translated as CASSQGPSGGAEETQYF. This chain connects TRBV3-1 (or the pseudogene TRBV3-2) to TRBJ2-5, with 12 bases identical to TRBD2. This CDR3 has 17 residues. V was clipped by 1 base and J by 5 bases; unmatched bases: 8. The germline V gene has CDR1 LGHDT and CDR2 YNNKEL (reference sequence).

CDR3 loop: CSASTQATSSGNTIYF. The CDR3 DNA follows: TGCAGTGCTAGTACGCAGGCTACCTCTTCTGGAAACACCATATATTTT. The chain has TRBV20-1 and TRBJ1-3; D ambiguous. The CDR3 extends over 16 amino acids. The V gene lost 3 bases and the J gene lost 1 base, with 16 bases spanning the gap. The germline gives CDR1 DFQATT, CDR2 SNEGSKA (reference sequence).

V is TRBV5-4 and J is TRBJ1-1, with 8 bases that match TRBD1. Trimming took 2 bases from V and 2 from J; bases not matched to a gene: 5. CDR1 is SGHNT and CDR2 is YYREEE in the germline V gene (reference sequence). CDR3 length equals 15 residues. The CDR3 reads CASSFRTGINTEAFF. The CDR3 DNA follows: TGTGCCAGCAGCTTTCGGACAGGGATTAACACTGAAGCTTTCTTT.

CDR3 amino acids: CASRTGSSRGTDTQYF. In DNA form, the CDR3 reads TGTGCCAGCAGGACTGGTTCTAGCCGGGGCACAGATACGCAGTATTTT. The gene calls are TRBV2 and TRBJ2-3, with D perhaps TRBD2 (5 bases). The CDR3 has 16 amino acids. Germline V gene lookup returns CDR1 SNHLY and CDR2 FYNNEI. The V end lost 6 bases, the J end lost 1 base, and 17 bases lay between the germline ends.

CDR3 in amino acids: CASSSQIDTRGSGNTIYF. The CDR3 DNA is TGTGCCAGCAGTTCCCAAATCGACACGCGGGGCTCTGGAAACACCATATATTTT. The J gene is TRBJ1-3, the V gene TRBV28; no definite D call. The germline V gene has CDR1 MDHEN and CDR2 SYDVKM. V lost 4 bases and J 0 bases, leaving 19 bases between the germline ends. The CDR3 length is 18 residues.

V gene TRBV19 combines with J gene TRBJ1-1, with 9 bases that match TRBD1. The germline V gene encodes CDR1 LNHDA and CDR2 SQIVND (reference sequence). The CDR3 has 15 residues. After removal of 9 bases from V and 1 base from J, the junction contained 9 bases not matched to a gene. CDR3 loop: CASAGQGFKNTEAFF. CDR3 nucleotide sequence: TGTGCCAGCGCCGGACAGGGGTTCAAGAACACTGAAGCTTTCTTT.

The V gene is TRBV7-9, the J gene TRBJ1-6; TRBD1 might be the D (5 bases). The CDR3 contains 14 residues. V dropped 3 bases and J dropped 8 bases, with 11 bases sitting between them. CDR1 and CDR2 from the germline V gene are SEHNR and FQNEAQ (reference sequence). This CDR3 reads CASSLEGTHSPLHF. In DNA, the CDR3 is TGTGCCAGCAGCTTGGAGGGGACTCATTCACCCCTCCACTTT.

The chain couples TRBV19 to TRBJ1-5, with D perhaps matching TRBD1 (6 bases). The CDR3 is made up of 15 amino acids. Trimming pared 4 bases from V and 0 bases from J, leaving 10 bases between. Per the germline V gene, CDR1 is LNHDA and CDR2 is SQIVND (reference sequence). The CDR3 nucleotides read TGTGCCAGTAGTAACCAGGGGTATAGCAATCAGCCCCAGCATTTT. It is translated as CASSNQGYSNQPQHF.

This clone was detected only once. The CDR3 here is CASSQGIISGNTIYF. In DNA, the CDR3 is TGCGCCAGCAGCCAGGGCATAATCTCTGGAAACACCATATATTTT. This sequence joins TRBV4-1 and TRBJ1-3, with D hard to call. This CDR3 has 15 residues. Germline values: CDR1 MGHRA, CDR2 YSYEKL. V dropped 3 bases and J dropped 0 bases, with 9 bases sitting between them.

The chain has TRBV7-2 and TRBJ1-2; D gene unclear. This CDR3 contains 13 residues. V lost 0 bases, J lost 4 bases, and 6 bases lay in between. The germline V gene has CDR1 SGHTA and CDR2 FQGNSA. CDR3 coding DNA: TGTGCCAGCAGCTTAGCGGCTGTCTATGGCTACACCTTC. This encodes CASSLAAVYGYTF.

This clone was found once. The chain couples TRBV2 to TRBJ2-7; TRBD1 agrees at 11 bases. Germline loops: CDR1 SNHLY, CDR2 FYNNEI. The CDR3 spans 16 residues. The V gene end was trimmed by 5 bases and the J gene end by 3 bases; junction bases not matched to a gene: 9. DNA of the CDR3: TGTGCCAGCAGTCCGCCGGGACAGGGGGGGTACTACGAGCAGTACTTC. It specifies CASSPPGQGGYYEQYF.

The rearrangement joins TRBV4-1 to TRBJ1-1, with a weak D call TRBD1 (6 bases). CDR3 length: 17 amino acids. CDR1 and CDR2 from the germline V gene are MGHRA and YSYEKL. V dropped 1 base and J dropped 11 bases, with 26 bases sitting between them. The CDR3: CASSQASSQGPVTVAFF. DNA of the CDR3: TGCGCCAGCAGCCAAGCCTCATCTCAGGGGCCCGTAACGGTGGCTTTCTTT.

The chain combines TRBV6-5 with TRBJ1-1, with TRBD1 as a possible D gene (5 bases). Trimming removed 7 bases from V and 7 bases from J, with 10 bases in between. Germline CDR1 is MNHEY and CDR2 is SVGAGI. This CDR3 is 11 amino acids long. CDR3 DNA sequence: TGTGCCAGCACCCGACAGATTGAAGCTTTCTTT. Its translation: CASTRQIEAFF.

The chain combines TRBV2 with TRBJ2-5; 9 nucleotides match TRBD2. From germline, CDR1 is SNHLY and CDR2 FYNNEI. The CDR3 contains 18 residues. Unmatched junction bases numbered 12, after V lost 2 bases and J lost 2 bases. The DNA for the CDR3 is TGTGCCAGCAGTGAACGGCCGTGGAGCGGGGGGACACAAGAGACCCAGTACTTC. Its protein is CASSERPWSGGTQETQYF.

This clone was found once. The chain combines TRBV6-5 with TRBJ1-1; D is unclear. Trimming took 2 bases from V and 5 from J, leaving 12 bases between them. CDR3 length equals 14 residues. Germline V gives CDR1 MNHEY, CDR2 SVGAGI. The CDR3, as DNA: TGTGCCAGCAGTTACACAAGAGGGTTGACTGAAGCTTTCTTT. It specifies CASSYTRGLTEAFF.

The chain recombines TRBV7-9 with TRBJ1-6, with 9 nucleotides matching TRBD1. The trim removed 2 bases at V and 8 bases at J, leaving 4 bases unmatched. The CDR3 totals 15 residues. The germline CDR1 and CDR2 sequences are SEHNR and FQNEAQ (reference sequence). The CDR3: CASSLYRDRDSPLHF. As DNA, the CDR3 is TGTGCCAGCAGCTTATACCGGGACAGGGATTCACCCCTCCACTTT.

The chain is built from TRBV27 and TRBJ2-1, with TRBD2 identical over 13 bases. From germline, CDR1 is MNHEY and CDR2 SMNVEV (reference sequence). This CDR3 has 18 residues. Germline trimming cut 4 bases from V and 3 bases from J; bases unmatched to any gene: 9. The CDR3 loop reads CASSSRLAGGPLYNEQFF. The CDR3 DNA sequence: TGTGCCAGCAGTTCACGACTAGCGGGGGGCCCTCTCTACAATGAGCAGTTCTTC.

The chain combines TRBV14 with TRBJ1-5, with D uncertain. The germline V gene encodes CDR1 SGHDN and CDR2 FVKESK. Trimming took 3 bases from V and 4 from J, leaving 7 bases between them. CDR3 length: 13 residues. The CDR3 is CASSQNRNQPQHF. As DNA, the CDR3 is TGTGCCAGCAGCCAGAACAGAAATCAGCCCCAGCATTTT.

V is TRBV11-2 and J is TRBJ1-1; D may be TRBD1 (5 bases). Germline V gene data show CDR1 as SGHAT and CDR2 as FQNNGV. The germline V and J ends were trimmed by 2 bases and 3 bases, with 10 bases remaining between them. The CDR3 runs to 14 residues. CDR3 DNA: TGTGCCAGCAGCTTAAAGGGGCGGTACACTGAAGCTTTCTTT. This encodes CASSLKGRYTEAFF.

V is TRBV5-1 and J is TRBJ2-2, with D possibly TRBD1 on 6 matching bases. The CDR3 is 15 amino acids. Germline CDR1 is SGHRS and CDR2 is YFSETQ. The V end was cut by 4 bases, the J end by 1 base, with 11 bases between. CDR3 coding DNA: TGCGCCAGCAGCACCGGGACACAGAACACCGGGGAGCTGTTTTTT. Translated, it gives CASSTGTQNTGELFF.

This chain uses TRBV5-5 with TRBJ1-2, with a weak D call TRBD1 (5 bases). V lost 0 bases to trimming and J lost 4 bases, with 13 bases between them. This CDR3 is 15 amino acids long. CDR1 is SGHKS and CDR2 is YYEKEE in the germline V gene (reference sequence). The CDR3 loop is CASSLVGQGSYGYTF. The DNA for the CDR3 is TGTGCCAGCAGCTTGGTAGGGCAGGGATCCTATGGCTACACCTTC.

The V gene is TRBV5-6, the J gene TRBJ1-6, with D uncertain. V shed 0 bases and J shed 6 bases, with 7 bases lying between them. Germline assignment: CDR1 SGHDT and CDR2 YYEEEE. This CDR3 comprises 14 residues. The CDR3 DNA reads as TGTGCCAGCAGCTTGGGGGAGGGTAATTCACCCCTCCACTTT. Translation gives CASSLGEGNSPLHF.

CDR3 amino acids: CARRGGTEAFF. Written as DNA, the CDR3 is TGTGCCAGGAGGGGAGGAACTGAAGCTTTCTTT. This rearrangement joins TRBV2 to TRBJ1-1; D possibly corresponds to TRBD1 (5 bases). This CDR3 spans 11 amino acids. Deletions cut 9 bases from V and 5 bases from J, with 10 bases between. Germline V gene lookup returns CDR1 SNHLY and CDR2 FYNNEI.

The gene calls are TRBV5-1 and TRBJ2-1; 10 bases line up with TRBD1. There are 17 residues in the CDR3. From germline, CDR1 is SGHRS and CDR2 YFSETQ. J gave up 6 bases and V 3 bases, and 12 bases lay outside the gene matches. This chain's CDR3 is CASSWPPGGQGTNEQFF. DNA for the CDR3: TGCGCCAGCAGCTGGCCCCCAGGGGGACAGGGGACCAATGAGCAGTTCTTC.

The chain carries TRBV6-1 and TRBJ2-1, with 9 bases identical to TRBD2. Unmatched junction bases numbered 4, after V lost 1 base and J lost 6 bases. The CDR3 consists of 15 residues. Germline lookup yields CDR1 MNHNS and CDR2 SASEGT. CDR3 loop: CASSEGDSGGNEQFF. The CDR3 nucleotides read TGTGCCAGCAGTGAAGGGGATAGCGGGGGCAATGAGCAGTTCTTC.

This clone was counted only a few times. This rearrangement joins TRBV5-6 to TRBJ1-1; a weak D match, TRBD1 (5 bases). Trimming pared 0 bases from V and 1 base from J, leaving 7 bases between. Germline CDR1 and CDR2: SGHDT and YYEEEE. This CDR3 has 14 amino acids. DNA of the CDR3: TGTGCCAGCAGCTTGGAAGGGGAGAACACTGAAGCTTTCTTT. It yields the protein CASSLEGENTEAFF.